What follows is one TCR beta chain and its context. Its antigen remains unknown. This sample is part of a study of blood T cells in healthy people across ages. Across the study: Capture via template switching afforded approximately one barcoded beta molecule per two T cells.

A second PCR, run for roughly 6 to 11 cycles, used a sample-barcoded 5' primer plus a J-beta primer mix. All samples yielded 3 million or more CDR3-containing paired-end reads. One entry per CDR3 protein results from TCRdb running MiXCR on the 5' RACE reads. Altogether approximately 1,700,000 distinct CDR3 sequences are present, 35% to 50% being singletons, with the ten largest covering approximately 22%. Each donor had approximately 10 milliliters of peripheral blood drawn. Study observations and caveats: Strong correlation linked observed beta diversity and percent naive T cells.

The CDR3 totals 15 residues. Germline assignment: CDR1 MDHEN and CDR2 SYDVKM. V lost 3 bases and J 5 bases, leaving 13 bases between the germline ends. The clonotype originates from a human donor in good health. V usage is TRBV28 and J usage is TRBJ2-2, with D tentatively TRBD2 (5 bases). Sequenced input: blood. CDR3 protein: CASSFLARGTGELFF. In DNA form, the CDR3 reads TGTGCCAGCAGTTTTCTTGCCAGAGGGACCGGGGAGCTGTTTTTT. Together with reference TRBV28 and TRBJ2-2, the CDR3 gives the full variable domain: DVKVTQSSRYLVKRTGEKVFLECVQDMDHENMFWYRQDPGLGLRLIYFSYDVKMKEKGDIPEGYSVSREKKERFSLILESASTNQTSMYLCASSFLARGTGELFFGEGSRLTVL.